This T cell receptor (beta chain) was sequenced in a study of patients and donors after allogeneic stem cell transplantation. TCRdb passed the RT-PCR reads through MiXCR, listing each CDR3 protein once. The table shows under 200,000 distinct CDR3 sequences, with 30% occurring only once. Germline V gene data show CDR1 as ENHRY and CDR2 as SYGVKD. The CDR3 runs 14 residues. Trimming pared 5 bases from V and 2 bases from J, leaving 12 bases between. This clonotype was detected once. This chain uses TRBV10-3 with TRBJ1-2; possible D gene TRBD1, 6 bases. Input material: blood, either unsorted or a sorted T cell fraction (not recorded which). The clonotype originates from a human donor who was either an allogeneic HSCT recipient or a stem cell or donor lymphocyte infusion donor (not recorded which). It is not recorded whose cells these are; they may come from a transplant donor. CDR3 sequence reads: CAISQTGQNYGYTF. CDR3 sequence (DNA): TGTGCCATCAGTCAGACCGGACAGAACTATGGCTACACCTTC.